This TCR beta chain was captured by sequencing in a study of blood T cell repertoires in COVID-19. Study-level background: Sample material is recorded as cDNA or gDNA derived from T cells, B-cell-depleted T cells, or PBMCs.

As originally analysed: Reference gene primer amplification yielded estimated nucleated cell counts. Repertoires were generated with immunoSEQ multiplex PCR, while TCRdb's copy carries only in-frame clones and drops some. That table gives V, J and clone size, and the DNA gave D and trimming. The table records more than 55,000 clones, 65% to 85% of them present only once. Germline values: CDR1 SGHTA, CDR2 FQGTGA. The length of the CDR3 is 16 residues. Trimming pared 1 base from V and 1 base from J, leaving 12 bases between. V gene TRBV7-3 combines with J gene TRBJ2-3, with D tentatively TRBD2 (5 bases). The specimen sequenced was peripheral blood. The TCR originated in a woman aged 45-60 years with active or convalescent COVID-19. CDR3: CASSLITGTGTDTQYF. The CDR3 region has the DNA TGTGCCAGCAGCTTAATAACGGGAACTGGCACAGATACGCAGTATTTT.